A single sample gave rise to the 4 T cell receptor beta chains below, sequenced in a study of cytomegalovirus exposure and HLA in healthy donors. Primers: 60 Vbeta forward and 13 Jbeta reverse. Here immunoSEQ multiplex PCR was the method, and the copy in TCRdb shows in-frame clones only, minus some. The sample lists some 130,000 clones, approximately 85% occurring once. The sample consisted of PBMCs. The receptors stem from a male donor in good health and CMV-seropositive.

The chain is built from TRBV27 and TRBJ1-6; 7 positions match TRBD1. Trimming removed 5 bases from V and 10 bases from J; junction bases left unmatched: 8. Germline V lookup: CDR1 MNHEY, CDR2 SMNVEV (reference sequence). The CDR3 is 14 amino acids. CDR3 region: CASSPPSRGSPLHF. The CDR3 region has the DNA TGTGCCAGCAGTCCCCCCAGCAGGGGGTCACCCCTCCACTTT.

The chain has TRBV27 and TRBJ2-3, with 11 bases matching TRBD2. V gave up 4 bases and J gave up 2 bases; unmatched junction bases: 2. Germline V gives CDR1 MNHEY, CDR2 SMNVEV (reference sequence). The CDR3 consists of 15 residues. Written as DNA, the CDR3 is TGTGCCAGCAGTTCGGGACTAGCGGACACAGATACGCAGTATTTT. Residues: CASSSGLADTDTQYF.

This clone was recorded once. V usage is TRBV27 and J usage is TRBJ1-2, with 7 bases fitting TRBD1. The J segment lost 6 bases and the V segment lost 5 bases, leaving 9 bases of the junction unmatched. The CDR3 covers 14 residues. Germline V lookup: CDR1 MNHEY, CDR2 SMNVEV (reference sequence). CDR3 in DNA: TGTGCCAGCAGTCCCACAGGGGATTTGGATGGCTACACCTTC. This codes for CASSPTGDLDGYTF.

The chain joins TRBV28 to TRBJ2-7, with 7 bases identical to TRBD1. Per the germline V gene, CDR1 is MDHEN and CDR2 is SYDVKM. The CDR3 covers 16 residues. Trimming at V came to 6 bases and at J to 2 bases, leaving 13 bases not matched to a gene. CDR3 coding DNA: TGTGCCAGCAGGGGATTAAAGGGACAGACTCCCTACGAGCAGTACTTC. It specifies CASRGLKGQTPYEQYF.